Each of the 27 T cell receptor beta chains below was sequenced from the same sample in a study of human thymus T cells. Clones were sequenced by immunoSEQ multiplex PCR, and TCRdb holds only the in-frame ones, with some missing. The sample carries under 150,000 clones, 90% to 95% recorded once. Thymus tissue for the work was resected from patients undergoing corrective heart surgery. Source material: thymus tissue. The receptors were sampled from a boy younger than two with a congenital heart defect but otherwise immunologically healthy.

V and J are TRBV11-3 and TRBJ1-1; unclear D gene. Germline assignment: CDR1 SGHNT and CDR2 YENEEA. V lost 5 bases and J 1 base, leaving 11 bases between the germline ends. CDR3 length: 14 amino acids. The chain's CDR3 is CASSPVPANTEAFF. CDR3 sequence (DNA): TGTGCCAGCAGCCCCGTGCCAGCGAACACTGAAGCTTTCTTT.

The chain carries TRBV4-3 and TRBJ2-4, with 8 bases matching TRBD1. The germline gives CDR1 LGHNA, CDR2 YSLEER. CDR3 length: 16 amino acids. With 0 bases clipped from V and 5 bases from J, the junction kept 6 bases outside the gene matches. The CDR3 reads CASSQDNGQGENIQYF. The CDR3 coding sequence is TGCGCCAGCAGCCAAGATAACGGACAGGGCGAAAACATTCAGTACTTC.

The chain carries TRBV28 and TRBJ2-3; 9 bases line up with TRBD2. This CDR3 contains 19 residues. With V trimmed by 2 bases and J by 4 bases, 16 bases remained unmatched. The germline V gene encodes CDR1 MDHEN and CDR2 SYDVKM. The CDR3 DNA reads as TGTGCCAGCAGTTTAAGAAGGTTGTTGTTAGCGGGGGTGGCAGATACGCAGTATTTT. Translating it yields CASSLRRLLLAGVADTQYF.

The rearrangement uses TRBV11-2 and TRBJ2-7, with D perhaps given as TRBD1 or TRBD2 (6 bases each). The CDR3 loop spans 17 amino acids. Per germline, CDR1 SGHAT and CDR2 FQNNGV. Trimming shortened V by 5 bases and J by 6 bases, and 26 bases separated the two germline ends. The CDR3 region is CASSTRGGRGDWGEQYF. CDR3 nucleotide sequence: TGTGCCAGCAGCACCCGAGGGGGGCGCGGTGATTGGGGCGAGCAGTACTTC.

The CDR3 region is CASSINEKLFF. In DNA form, the CDR3 reads TGTGCCAGCAGTATTAATGAAAAACTGTTTTTT. V and J are TRBV28 and TRBJ1-4; D call uncertain. The CDR3 extends over 11 amino acids. Trimming stripped 5 bases from V and 4 bases from J, with 2 bases between. CDR1 MDHEN and CDR2 SYDVKM come from the germline V gene.

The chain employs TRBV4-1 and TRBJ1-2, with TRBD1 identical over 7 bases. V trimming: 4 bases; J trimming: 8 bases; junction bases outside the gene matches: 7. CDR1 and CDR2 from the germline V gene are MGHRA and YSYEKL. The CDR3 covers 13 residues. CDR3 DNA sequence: TGCGCCAGCAGCCGGAGGTTAGGGGGCGGCTACACCTTC. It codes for CASSRRLGGGYTF.

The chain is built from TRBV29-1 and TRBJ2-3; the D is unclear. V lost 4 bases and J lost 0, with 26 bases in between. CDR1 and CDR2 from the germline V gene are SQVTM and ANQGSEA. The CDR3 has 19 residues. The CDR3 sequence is CSVARSRKHSPPSTDTQYF. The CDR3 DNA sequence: TGCAGCGTTGCCAGATCGCGGAAACACAGTCCCCCTAGCACAGATACGCAGTATTTT.

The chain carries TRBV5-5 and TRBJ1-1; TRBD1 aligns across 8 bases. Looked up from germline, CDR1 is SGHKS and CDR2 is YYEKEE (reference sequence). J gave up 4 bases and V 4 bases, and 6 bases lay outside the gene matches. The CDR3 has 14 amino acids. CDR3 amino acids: CASSAPTGGTEAFF. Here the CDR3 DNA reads TGTGCCAGCAGCGCCCCCACAGGGGGCACTGAAGCTTTCTTT.

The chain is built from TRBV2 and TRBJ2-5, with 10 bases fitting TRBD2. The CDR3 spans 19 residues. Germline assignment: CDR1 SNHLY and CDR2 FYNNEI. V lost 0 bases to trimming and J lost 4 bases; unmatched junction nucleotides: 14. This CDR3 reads CASSEALLAGESAPETQYF. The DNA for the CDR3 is TGTGCCAGCAGTGAAGCGTTGCTAGCGGGGGAGTCTGCCCCAGAGACCCAGTACTTC.

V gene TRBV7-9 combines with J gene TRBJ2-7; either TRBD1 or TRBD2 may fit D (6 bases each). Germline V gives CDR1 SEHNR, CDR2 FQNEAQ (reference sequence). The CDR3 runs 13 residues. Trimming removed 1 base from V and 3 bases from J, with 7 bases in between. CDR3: CASSLEGGYEQYF. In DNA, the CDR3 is TGTGCCAGCAGCTTAGAGGGGGGCTACGAGCAGTACTTC.

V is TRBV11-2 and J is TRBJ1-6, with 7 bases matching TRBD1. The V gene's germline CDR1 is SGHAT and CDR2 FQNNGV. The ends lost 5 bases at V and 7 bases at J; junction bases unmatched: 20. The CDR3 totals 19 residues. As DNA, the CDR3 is TGTGCCAGCAGCCATGAAACGGGACAGCCCTCGGGAAGCAATTCACCCCTCCACTTT. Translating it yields CASSHETGQPSGSNSPLHF.

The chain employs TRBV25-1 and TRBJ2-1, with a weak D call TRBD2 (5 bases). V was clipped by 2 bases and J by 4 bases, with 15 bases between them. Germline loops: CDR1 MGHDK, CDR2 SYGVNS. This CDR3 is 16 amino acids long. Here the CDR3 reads CASSERGLGEYNEQFF. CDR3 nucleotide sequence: TGTGCCAGCAGTGAACGCGGACTCGGGGAATACAATGAGCAGTTCTTC.

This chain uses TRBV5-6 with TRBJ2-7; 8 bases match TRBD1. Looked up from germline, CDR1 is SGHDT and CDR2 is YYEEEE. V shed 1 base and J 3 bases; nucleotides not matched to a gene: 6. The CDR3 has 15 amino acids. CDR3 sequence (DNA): TGTGCCAGCAGCTTGATGTCAGGGGGCGGCTACGAGCAGTACTTC. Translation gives CASSLMSGGGYEQYF.

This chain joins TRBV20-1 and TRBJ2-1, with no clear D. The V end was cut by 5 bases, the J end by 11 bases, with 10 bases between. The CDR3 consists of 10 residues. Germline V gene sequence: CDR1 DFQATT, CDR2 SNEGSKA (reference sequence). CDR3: CSAAGRKQFF. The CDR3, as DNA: TGCAGTGCTGCTGGAAGGAAGCAGTTCTTC.

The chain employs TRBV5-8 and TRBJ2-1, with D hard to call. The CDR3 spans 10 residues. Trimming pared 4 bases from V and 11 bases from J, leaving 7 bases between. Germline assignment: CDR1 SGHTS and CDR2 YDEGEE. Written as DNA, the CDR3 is TGTGCCAGCAGCACGATAAAGCAGTTCTTC. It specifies CASSTIKQFF.

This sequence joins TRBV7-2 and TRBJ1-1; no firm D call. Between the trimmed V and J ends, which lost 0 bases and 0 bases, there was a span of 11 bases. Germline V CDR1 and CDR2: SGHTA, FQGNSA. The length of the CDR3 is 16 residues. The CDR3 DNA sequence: TGTGCCAGCAGCTTAGCGCTGAGGGTCATGAACACTGAAGCTTTCTTT. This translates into CASSLALRVMNTEAFF.

CDR3 sequence (DNA): TGTGCCAGCAGTTTTCCTTTTTCAGGGGGCGTAGAAAAACTGTTTTTT. This sequence encodes CASSFPFSGGVEKLFF. The V and J genes are TRBV7-9 and TRBJ1-4; 8 bases match TRBD1. The CDR3 runs to 16 residues. Germline V lookup: CDR1 SEHNR, CDR2 FQNEAQ (reference sequence). V trimming: 6 bases; J trimming: 8 bases; junction bases outside the gene matches: 14.

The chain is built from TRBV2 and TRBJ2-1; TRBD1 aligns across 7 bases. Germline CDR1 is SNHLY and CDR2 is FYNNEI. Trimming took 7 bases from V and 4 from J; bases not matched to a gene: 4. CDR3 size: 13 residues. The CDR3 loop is CASKSGQYNEQFF. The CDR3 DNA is TGTGCCAGCAAGTCGGGACAGTACAATGAGCAGTTCTTC.

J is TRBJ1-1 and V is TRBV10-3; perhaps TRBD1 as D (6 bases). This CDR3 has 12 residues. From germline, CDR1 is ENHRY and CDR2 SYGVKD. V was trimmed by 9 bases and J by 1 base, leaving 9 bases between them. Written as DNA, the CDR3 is TGTGCCATGGGGGCGGCGAACACTGAAGCTTTCTTT. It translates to CAMGAANTEAFF.

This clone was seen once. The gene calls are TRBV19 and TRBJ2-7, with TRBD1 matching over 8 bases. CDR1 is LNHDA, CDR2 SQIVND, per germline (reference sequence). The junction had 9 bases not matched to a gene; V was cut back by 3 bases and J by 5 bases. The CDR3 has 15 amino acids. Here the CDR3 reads CASSIHPGQGNEQYF. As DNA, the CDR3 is TGTGCCAGTAGTATCCATCCAGGACAGGGAAACGAGCAGTACTTC.

The CDR3 loop is CASSHVRGGYEQYF. The CDR3 bases are TGTGCCAGCAGCCACGTACGGGGGGGCTACGAGCAGTACTTC. The V and J genes are TRBV7-2 and TRBJ2-7; TRBD2 matches at 8 bases. Germline CDR1 SGHTA, CDR2 FQGNSA. The CDR3 spans 14 residues. V lost 5 bases and J lost 3; bases outside the gene matches: 6. Full variable domain (outside the CDR3, taken from reference TRBV7-2 and TRBJ2-7): GAGVSQSPSNKVTEKGKDVELRCDPISGHTALYWYRQSLGQGLEFLIYFQGNSAPDKSGLPSDRFSAERTGGSVSTLTIQRTQQEDSAVYLCASSHVRGGYEQYFGPGTRLTVT.

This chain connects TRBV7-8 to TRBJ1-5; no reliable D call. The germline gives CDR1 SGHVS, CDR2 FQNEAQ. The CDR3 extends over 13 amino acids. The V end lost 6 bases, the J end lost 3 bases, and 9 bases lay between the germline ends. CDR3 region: CASRLGYNQPQHF. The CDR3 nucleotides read TGTGCCAGCAGGCTAGGTTACAATCAGCCCCAGCATTTT.

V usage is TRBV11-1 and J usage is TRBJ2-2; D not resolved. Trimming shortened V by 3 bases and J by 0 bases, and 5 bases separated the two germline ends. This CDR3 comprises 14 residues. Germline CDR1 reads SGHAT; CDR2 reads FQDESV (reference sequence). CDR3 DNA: TGTGCCAGCAGCTTGGTGACGAACACCGGGGAGCTGTTTTTT. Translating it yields CASSLVTNTGELFF. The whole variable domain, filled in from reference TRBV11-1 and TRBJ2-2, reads EAEVAQSPRYKITEKSQAVAFWCDPISGHATLYWYRQILGQGPELLVQFQDESVVDDSQLPKDRFSAERLKGVDSTLKIQPAELGDSAMYLCASSLVTNTGELFFGEGSRLTVL.

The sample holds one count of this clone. CDR3: CASSRKTGGSSGANVLTF. CDR3 DNA: TGTGCCAGCAGCCGGAAGACAGGGGGCTCATCTGGGGCCAACGTCCTGACTTTC. The rearrangement joins TRBV11-3 to TRBJ2-6; 10 nucleotides line up with TRBD1. V was clipped by 5 bases and J by 1 base; unmatched bases: 8. Germline assignment: CDR1 SGHNT and CDR2 YENEEA. The length of the CDR3 is 18 residues.

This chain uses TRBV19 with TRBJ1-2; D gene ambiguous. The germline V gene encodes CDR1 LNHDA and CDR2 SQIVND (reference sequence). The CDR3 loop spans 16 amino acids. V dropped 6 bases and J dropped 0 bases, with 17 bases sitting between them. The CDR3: CASSPPAADSNYGYTF. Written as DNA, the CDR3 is TGTGCCAGTAGCCCCCCTGCGGCAGACTCTAACTATGGCTACACCTTC.

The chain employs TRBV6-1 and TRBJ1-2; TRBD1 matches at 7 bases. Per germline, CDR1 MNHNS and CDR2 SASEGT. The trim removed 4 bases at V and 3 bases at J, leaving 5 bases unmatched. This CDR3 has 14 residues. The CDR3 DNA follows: TGTGCCAGCAGTGGTCGGACAGGACACTATGGCTACACCTTC. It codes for CASSGRTGHYGYTF.

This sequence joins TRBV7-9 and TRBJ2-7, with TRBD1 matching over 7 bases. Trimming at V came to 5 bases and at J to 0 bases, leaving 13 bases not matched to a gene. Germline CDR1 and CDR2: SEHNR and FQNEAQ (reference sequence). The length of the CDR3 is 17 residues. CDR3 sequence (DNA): TGTGCCAGCAGCACCCCTTGGACCGGGACAGACTCCTACGAGCAGTACTTC. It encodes CASSTPWTGTDSYEQYF.